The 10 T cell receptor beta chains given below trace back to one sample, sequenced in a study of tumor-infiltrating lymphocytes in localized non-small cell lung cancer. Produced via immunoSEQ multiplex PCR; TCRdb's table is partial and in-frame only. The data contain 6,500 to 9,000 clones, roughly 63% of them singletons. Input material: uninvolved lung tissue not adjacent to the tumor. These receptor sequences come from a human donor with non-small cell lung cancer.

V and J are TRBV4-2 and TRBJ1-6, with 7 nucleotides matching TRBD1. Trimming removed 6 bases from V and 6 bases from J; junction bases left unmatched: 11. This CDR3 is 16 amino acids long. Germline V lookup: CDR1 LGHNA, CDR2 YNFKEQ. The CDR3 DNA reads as TGTGCCAGCAGTGAAAGTGGAGGGGGCACTAATTCACCCCTCCACTTT. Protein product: CASSESGGGTNSPLHF.

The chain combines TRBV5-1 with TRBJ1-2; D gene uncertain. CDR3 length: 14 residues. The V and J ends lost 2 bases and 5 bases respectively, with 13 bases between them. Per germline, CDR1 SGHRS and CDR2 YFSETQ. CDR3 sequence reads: CASSFSGPNYGYTF. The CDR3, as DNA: TGCGCCAGCAGCTTTTCAGGTCCAAATTATGGCTACACCTTC.

This chain's CDR3 is CASSQGTDTQYF. CDR3 nucleotides: TGTGCCAGCAGCCAGGGTACAGATACGCAGTATTTT. The rearrangement links TRBV2 to TRBJ2-3; TRBD1 might be the D (5 bases). Germline lookup yields CDR1 SNHLY and CDR2 FYNNEI. The length of the CDR3 is 12 residues. Trimming took 6 bases from V and 3 from J, leaving 7 bases between them.

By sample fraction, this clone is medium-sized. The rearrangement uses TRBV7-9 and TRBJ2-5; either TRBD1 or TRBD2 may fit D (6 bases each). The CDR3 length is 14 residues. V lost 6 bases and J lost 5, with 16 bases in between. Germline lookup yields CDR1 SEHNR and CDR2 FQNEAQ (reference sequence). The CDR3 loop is CASRGVGGPETQYF. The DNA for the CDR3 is TGTGCCAGCAGAGGAGTAGGGGGGCCGGAGACCCAGTACTTC.

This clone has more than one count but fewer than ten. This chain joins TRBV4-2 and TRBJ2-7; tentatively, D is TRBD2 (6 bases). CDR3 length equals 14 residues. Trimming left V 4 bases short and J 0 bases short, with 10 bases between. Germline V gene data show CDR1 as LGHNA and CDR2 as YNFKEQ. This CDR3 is CASSLTGDSYEQYF. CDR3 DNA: TGTGCCAGCAGCCTTACGGGAGACTCCTACGAGCAGTACTTC.

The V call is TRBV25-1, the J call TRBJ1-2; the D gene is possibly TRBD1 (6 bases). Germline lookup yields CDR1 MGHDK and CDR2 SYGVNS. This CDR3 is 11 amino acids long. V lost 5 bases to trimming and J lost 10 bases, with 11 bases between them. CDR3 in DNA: TGTGCCAGCAGTTTCACAGGGCACTACACCTTC. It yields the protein CASSFTGHYTF.

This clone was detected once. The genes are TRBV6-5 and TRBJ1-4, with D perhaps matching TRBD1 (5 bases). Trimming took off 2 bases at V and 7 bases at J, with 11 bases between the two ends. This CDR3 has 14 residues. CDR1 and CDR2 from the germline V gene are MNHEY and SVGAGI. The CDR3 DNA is TGTGCCAGCAGTTACCAGGGAAACGGTGAAAAACTGTTTTTT. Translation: CASSYQGNGEKLFF.

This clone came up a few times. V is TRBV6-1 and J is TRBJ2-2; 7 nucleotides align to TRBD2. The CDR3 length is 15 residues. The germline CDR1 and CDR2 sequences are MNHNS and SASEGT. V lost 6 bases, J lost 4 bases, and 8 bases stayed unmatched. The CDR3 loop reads CASRARDYTTGELFF. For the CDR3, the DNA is TGTGCCAGCAGGGCCCGGGACTACACCACCGGGGAGCTGTTTTTT.

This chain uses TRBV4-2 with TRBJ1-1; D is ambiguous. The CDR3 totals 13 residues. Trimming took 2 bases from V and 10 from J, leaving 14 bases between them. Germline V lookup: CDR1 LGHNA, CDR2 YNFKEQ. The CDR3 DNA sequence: TGTGCCAGCAGCCAATATGAAAGGGTGGGAGCTTTCTTT. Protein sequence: CASSQYERVGAFF.

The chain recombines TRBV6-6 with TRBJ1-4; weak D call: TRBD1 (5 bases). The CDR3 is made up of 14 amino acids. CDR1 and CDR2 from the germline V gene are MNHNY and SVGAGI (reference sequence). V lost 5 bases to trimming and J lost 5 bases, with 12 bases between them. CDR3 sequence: CASSIREKNEKLFF. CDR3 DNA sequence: TGTGCCAGCAGTATCAGGGAGAAAAATGAAAAACTGTTTTTT.